This TCR beta chain comes out of a study of blood T cell repertoires in COVID-19. As for the study in general: In each case, the material was cDNA or gDNA derived from T cells, B-cell-depleted T cells, or PBMCs.

Trimming removed 3 bases from V and 7 bases from J; junction bases left unmatched: 14. The CDR3 sequence is 17 residues long. Germline CDR1 is SGHTA and CDR2 is FQGNSA. Sequencing was performed with immunoSEQ multiplex PCR; in TCRdb, only in-frame clones are kept and a portion is missing. The sample lists some 20,000 clones; 86% were seen once. The clonotype comes from a human donor in a cohort sampled during active COVID-19. This chain joins TRBV7-2 and TRBJ1-5, with 8 bases that match TRBD1. The sequenced material came from peripheral blood. Here the CDR3 reads CASSLTGAWGGEQPQHF. CDR3 nucleotides: TGTGCCAGCAGCTTGACAGGGGCCTGGGGGGGCGAACAGCCCCAGCATTTT. The variable domain in full, completed from reference TRBV7-2 and TRBJ1-5, reads GAGVSQSPSNKVTEKGKDVELRCDPISGHTALYWYRQSLGQGLEFLIYFQGNSAPDKSGLPSDRFSAERTGGSVSTLTIQRTQQEDSAVYLCASSLTGAWGGEQPQHFGDGTRLSIL.